This TCR beta chain was retrieved from a study of T cell responses to AZD1222 COVID-19 vaccine. Looking at the study overall: Second-dose intervals near 4 or 12 weeks were combined. The study's findings and limits: Distributed over spike, vaccine-associated CD4 TCRs predominated at 160-218 and 743-854.

A note on this clone: Its antigen is unknown.

The protocol was immunoSEQ multiplex PCR, while the TCRdb copy is restricted to in-frame clones and leaves out a portion. This table holds around 180,000 clones, roughly 88% found once. V shed 0 bases and J shed 0 bases, with 7 bases lying between them. The V gene's germline CDR1 is LGHDT and CDR2 YNNKEL (reference sequence). The CDR3 sequence is 15 residues long. The chain is built from TRBV3-1 (or the pseudogene TRBV3-2) and TRBJ2-3; no reliable D call. The sequences come from peripheral blood, collected on day 0 of AZD1222 vaccination. This TCR came from an adult in good health. CDR3 nucleotide sequence: TGTGCCAGCAGCCAAGATCTTCGGAGCACAGATACGCAGTATTTT. Residues: CASSQDLRSTDTQYF.